Below, one T cell receptor (beta chain) is given with its context. Sequencing was performed with immunoSEQ multiplex PCR; in TCRdb, only in-frame clones are kept and a portion is missing. The data show approximately 130,000 clones, with around four fifths seen just once and roughly 3.3% held by the top ten. Trimming removed 6 bases at V and 12 bases at J, with 12 bases between. The CDR3 totals 11 residues. CDR1 is MNHNS and CDR2 is SASEGT in the germline V gene. The authors obtained around 1.8 micrograms of genomic DNA from cryopreserved PBMCs for TCR beta libraries. This sample was taken from a study of cytotoxic CD8 clonotypes in ibrutinib-treated CLL.

This sample comprised PBMCs, obtained after 24 months of ibrutinib treatment. The V call is TRBV6-1, the J call TRBJ2-1; possibly TRBD2 for D (5 bases). The TCR was taken from a human donor with chronic lymphocytic leukemia. In DNA form, the CDR3 reads TGTGCCAGCAGCGGGATCTTCGGGCAGTTCTTC. Residues: CASSGIFGQFF.